What follows are 25 T cell receptor beta chains derived from one specimen sequenced in a study of beta chain features in type 1 diabetes (dated by TCRdb to 2016 to 2019). General findings and caveats noted by the study authors: Type 1 diabetes patients showed a moderate but significant shortening of TCRB CDR3 length in all four CD4+ subsets.

Their cognate antigens are unknown. The receptor library was made with the immunoSEQ multiplex PCR assay. The entire isolated RNA was reverse transcribed using the High Capacity cDNA Reverse Transcription Kit, and thus expressed TCRB transcripts were sequenced. In TCRdb, the immuneACCESS table is reduced to in-frame sequences with V and J assigned. These tables do not hold every clone; where another copy was compared, an unresolved V gene accounts for under half, and the others remain unexplained. The sample table lists about 340,000 clones, about a tenth of them with a count of one. The ten largest clones add up to about 1% of the sample. Sequenced sample: central memory CD4+ T cells from blood. The receptors were sampled from a man aged 25 to 40 with type 1 diabetes.

The CDR3 sequence: CASSLQATYEQYF. CDR3 nucleotide sequence: TGTGCCAGCAGTTTACAGGCTACCTACGAGCAGTACTTC. The rearrangement links TRBV27 to TRBJ2-7, with no clear D. Germline V gene sequence: CDR1 MNHEY, CDR2 SMNVEV (reference sequence). V lost 2 bases, J lost 2 bases, and 7 bases lay in between. This CDR3 comprises 13 residues.

The rearrangement links TRBV5-6 to TRBJ2-5; D uncertain. CDR3 length equals 15 residues. Germline assignment: CDR1 SGHDT and CDR2 YYEEEE. The ends were cut back, 1 base at V and 5 bases at J, with 15 bases in the middle. The CDR3 DNA follows: TGTGCCAGCAGCTTGAGGGCAGGCCTTTCCGAGACCCAGTACTTC. It codes for CASSLRAGLSETQYF.

This clone was seen only a few times. V and J are TRBV28 and TRBJ1-1; 7 bases map to TRBD1. Germline V lookup: CDR1 MDHEN, CDR2 SYDVKM. The CDR3 length is 15 residues. V trimming: 7 bases; J trimming: 2 bases; junction bases outside the gene matches: 10. The CDR3 DNA reads TGTGCCAGCACACGGAGCGACAGGGACAACACTGAAGCTTTCTTT. Translating it yields CASTRSDRDNTEAFF.

In this sample, this clone turned up a few times. This chain connects TRBV1 to TRBJ2-5. TRBV1 is designated a pseudogene. The CDR3 loop spans 12 amino acids. CDR3 region: CTSSQDFETQYF. The CDR3 bases are TGCACCAGCAGCCAAGATTTTGAGACCCAGTACTTC.

The chain links TRBV7-2 to TRBJ2-7; 12 positions match TRBD2. J gave up 7 bases and V 5 bases, and 9 bases lay outside the gene matches. Germline V lookup: CDR1 SGHTA, CDR2 FQGNSA. This CDR3 region has 15 residues. CDR3: CASSARLAGELEQYF. DNA for the CDR3: TGTGCCAGCAGCGCCCGACTAGCGGGGGAACTAGAGCAGTACTTC.

The chain recombines TRBV7-2 with TRBJ2-3, with TRBD2 matching 11 bases. V shed 5 bases, J shed 1 base, and the junction held 5 bases outside the gene matches. CDR1 and CDR2 from the germline V gene are SGHTA and FQGNSA. This CDR3 spans 16 amino acids. The CDR3 DNA follows: TGTGCCAGCAGCCTGGGACTAGCGGTGGGCACAGATACGCAGTATTTT. Amino acid sequence: CASSLGLAVGTDTQYF.

The sample holds a few counts of this clone. Additional DNA sequences in this sample encode the identical CDR3. V is TRBV9 and J is TRBJ1-2; a weak D match, TRBD1 (6 bases). The germline V and J ends were trimmed by 0 bases and 5 bases, with 11 bases remaining between them. The germline gives CDR1 SGDLS, CDR2 YYNGEE. The CDR3 sequence is 14 residues long. CDR3 sequence reads: CASSVDGGRYGYTF. In DNA, the CDR3 is TGTGCCAGCAGCGTAGATGGGGGGCGATATGGCTACACCTTC. The full variable domain, in which reference TRBV9 and TRBJ1-2 provide the parts outside the CDR3, is DSGVTQTPKHLITATGQRVTLRCSPRSGDLSVYWYQQSLDQGLQFLIQYYNGEERAKGNILERFSAQQFPDLHSELNLSSLELGDSALYFCASSVDGGRYGYTFGSGTRLTVV.

The V and J genes are TRBV2 and TRBJ1-2; possible D gene TRBD1, 5 bases. V lost 7 bases to trimming and J lost 2 bases, with 5 bases between them. The length of the CDR3 is 11 residues. Germline-derived CDR1 and CDR2 are SNHLY and FYNNEI. DNA of the CDR3: TGTGCCAGCACAGGGAACTATGGCTACACCTTC. Its protein is CASTGNYGYTF.

The CDR3 region is CASSLVSGSEYF. The CDR3, as DNA: TGTGCCAGCAGCTTAGTTTCTGGGTCTGAGTACTTC. The chain recombines TRBV7-2 with TRBJ2-7; D gene ambiguous. Germline V gene data show CDR1 as SGHTA and CDR2 as FQGNSA. The CDR3 has 12 residues. Trimming pared 1 base from V and 11 bases from J, leaving 12 bases between.

This clone was found a few times. V usage is TRBV12-5 and J usage is TRBJ1-5; D uncertain. The germline gives CDR1 LGHNT, CDR2 FRNRAP. The V gene lost 0 bases and the J gene lost 4 bases, with 4 bases spanning the gap. The CDR3 consists of 13 residues. CDR3 in DNA: TGTGCTAGTGGTTTGGTAGGTAATCAGCCCCAGCATTTT. Translation: CASGLVGNQPQHF.

This chain connects TRBV2 to TRBJ2-7; no clear D gene. CDR1 SNHLY and CDR2 FYNNEI come from the germline V gene. There are 12 residues in the CDR3. V dropped 6 bases and J dropped 4 bases, with 10 bases sitting between them. CDR3 sequence reads: CASSQQRYEQYF. In DNA, the CDR3 is TGTGCCAGCAGCCAACAGAGATACGAGCAGTACTTC.

The chain employs TRBV25-1 and TRBJ2-3; TRBD1 aligns across 11 bases. The CDR3 totals 15 residues. Looked up from germline, CDR1 is MGHDK and CDR2 is SYGVNS. Trimming at V came to 4 bases and at J to 5 bases, leaving 5 bases not matched to a gene. The CDR3 spells CASSADRGQGDTQYF. CDR3 DNA sequence: TGTGCCAGCAGTGCGGACAGGGGGCAGGGAGATACGCAGTATTTT.

The sample holds a few counts of this clone. This chain joins TRBV7-9 and TRBJ2-3, with TRBD1 identical over 12 bases. J gave up 6 bases and V 5 bases, and 9 bases lay outside the gene matches. The CDR3 contains 16 residues. Germline V gene lookup returns CDR1 SEHNR and CDR2 FQNEAQ (reference sequence). This chain's CDR3 is CASSLGTGGAYDTQYF. CDR3 DNA: TGTGCCAGCAGCCTGGGGACAGGGGGCGCGTATGATACGCAGTATTTT.

The chain links TRBV11-2 to TRBJ2-5, with TRBD1 as a possible D gene (6 bases). Germline CDR1 SGHAT, CDR2 FQNNGV. This CDR3 is 13 amino acids long. The V and J ends lost 8 bases and 4 bases respectively, with 14 bases between them. The CDR3 loop is CASGNTGIETQYF. DNA of the CDR3: TGTGCCAGCGGGAATACAGGGATAGAGACCCAGTACTTC.

This clone was seen a few times. The J gene is TRBJ1-2, the V gene TRBV7-2, with TRBD1 as a possible D gene (6 bases). V gave up 4 bases and J gave up 2 bases, with 8 bases separating them. Germline CDR1 and CDR2: SGHTA and FQGNSA. The CDR3 extends over 13 amino acids. The CDR3 nucleotides are TGTGCCAGCAGCTCGGACAGCAACTATGGCTACACCTTC. Translated, it gives CASSSDSNYGYTF.

In its sample, this clone was seen a few times. The chain joins TRBV7-2 to TRBJ2-6; 8 bases line up with TRBD2. V was clipped by 3 bases and J by 2 bases; unmatched bases: 12. The CDR3 has 19 amino acids. Germline V gene data show CDR1 as SGHTA and CDR2 as FQGNSA. The CDR3, as DNA: TGTGCCAGCAGCTTGTCCTTTTCTCTAGCGGGCACTGGGGCCAACGTCCTGACTTTC. Residues: CASSLSFSLAGTGANVLTF.

This clone was counted ten times or more. This sequence joins TRBV6-5 and TRBJ1-2; no reliable D call. Germline CDR1 and CDR2: MNHEY and SVGAGI. The V end lost 2 bases, the J end lost 6 bases, and 19 bases lay between the germline ends. CDR3 size: 16 residues. CDR3 protein: CASSYTSGLLIHGYTF. CDR3 bases: TGTGCCAGCAGTTACACCTCGGGCCTACTAATACATGGCTACACCTTC.

This clone has more than one count but fewer than ten. The rearrangement joins TRBV5-6 to TRBJ2-5; D is undetermined. The CDR3 sequence is 12 residues long. CDR1 is SGHDT, CDR2 YYEEEE, per germline. V dropped 9 bases and J dropped 1 base, with 10 bases sitting between them. For the CDR3, the DNA is TGTGCCACCTCCGGGCCCCAAGAGACCCAGTACTTC. Translated, it gives CATSGPQETQYF. The whole variable domain, remainder taken from reference TRBV5-6 and TRBJ2-5, is DAGVTQSPTHLIKTRGQQVTLRCSPKSGHDTVSWYQQALGQGPQFIFQYYEEEERQRGNFPDRFSGHQFPNYSSELNVNALLLGDSALYLCATSGPQETQYFGPGTRLLVL.

The chain recombines TRBV19 with TRBJ1-2; a possible D gene is TRBD1 (6 bases). Germline assignment: CDR1 LNHDA and CDR2 SQIVND (reference sequence). The CDR3 is 17 amino acids. Trimming shortened V by 7 bases and J by 0 bases, and 21 bases separated the two germline ends. The CDR3 sequence: CASTGSPGTQSNYGYTF. CDR3 DNA sequence: TGTGCCAGTACTGGGTCCCCCGGGACACAATCTAACTATGGCTACACCTTC.

The chain uses TRBV5-6 and TRBJ2-5; maybe TRBD1 (6 bases). This CDR3 contains 16 residues. V gave up 5 bases and J gave up 4 bases, with 21 bases separating them. Germline V gene data show CDR1 as SGHDT and CDR2 as YYEEEE. The CDR3 spells CASRQSPGEGGETQYF. In nucleotides, the CDR3 is TGTGCCAGCAGACAGAGCCCAGGGGAAGGGGGAGAGACCCAGTACTTC.

This sequence joins TRBV5-1 and TRBJ2-7; no reliable D call. Germline CDR1 reads SGHRS; CDR2 reads YFSETQ. This CDR3 contains 13 residues. Between the trimmed V and J ends, which lost 0 bases and 5 bases, there was a span of 9 bases. CDR3 sequence: CASSLGHGDEQYF. As DNA, the CDR3 is TGCGCCAGCAGCTTGGGACACGGCGACGAGCAGTACTTC. The entire variable domain, with the rest obtained from reference TRBV5-1 and TRBJ2-7, is as follows: KAGVTQTPRYLIKTRGQQVTLSCSPISGHRSVSWYQQTPGQGLQFLFEYFSETQRNKGNFPGRFSGRQFSNSRSEMNVSTLELGDSALYLCASSLGHGDEQYFGPGTRLTVT.

There are a few counts of this clone. The chain recombines TRBV27 with TRBJ1-1; maybe TRBD1 (5 bases). CDR1 and CDR2 from the germline V gene are MNHEY and SMNVEV (reference sequence). Trimming took 1 base from V and 4 from J, leaving 13 bases between them. The CDR3 extends over 15 amino acids. CDR3 protein: CASSLYWGSSTEAFF. CDR3 bases: TGTGCCAGCAGTTTATATTGGGGGAGCAGCACTGAAGCTTTCTTT.

The V gene is TRBV4-1, the J gene TRBJ2-7; D is ambiguous. This CDR3 is built from 13 residues. CDR1 MGHRA and CDR2 YSYEKL come from the germline V gene. V shed 0 bases and J shed 4 bases, with 7 bases lying between them. The CDR3 DNA reads as TGCGCCAGCAGCCAAGACGTCTCATACGAGCAGTACTTC. Encoded protein: CASSQDVSYEQYF.

The chain combines TRBV27 with TRBJ2-7; 7 bases match TRBD2. V shed 7 bases and J 3 bases; nucleotides not matched to a gene: 9. From germline, CDR1 is MNHEY and CDR2 SMNVEV (reference sequence). The CDR3 totals 14 residues. The DNA for the CDR3 is TGTGCCAGCACGCCTGCGGGGGAGATCTACGAGCAGTACTTC. Translated, it gives CASTPAGEIYEQYF.

The chain carries TRBV7-8 and TRBJ1-1, with D possibly being TRBD1 (5 bases). Germline V lookup: CDR1 SGHVS, CDR2 FQNEAQ. CDR3 size: 14 residues. V was cut by 5 bases and J by 2 bases, with 12 bases left in between. The CDR3 nucleotides are TGTGCCAGCAGCGCAAGCAGGGATAACACTGAAGCTTTCTTT. Encoded protein: CASSASRDNTEAFF.